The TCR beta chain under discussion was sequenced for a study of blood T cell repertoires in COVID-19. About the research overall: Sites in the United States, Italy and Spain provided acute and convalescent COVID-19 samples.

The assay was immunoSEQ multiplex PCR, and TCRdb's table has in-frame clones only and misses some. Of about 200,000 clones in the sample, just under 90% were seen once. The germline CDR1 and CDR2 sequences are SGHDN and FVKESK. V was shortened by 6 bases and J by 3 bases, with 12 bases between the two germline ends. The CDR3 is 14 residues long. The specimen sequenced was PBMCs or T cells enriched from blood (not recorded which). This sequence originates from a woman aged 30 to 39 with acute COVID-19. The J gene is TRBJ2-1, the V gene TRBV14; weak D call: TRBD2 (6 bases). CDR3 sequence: CASSPMGGYNEQFF. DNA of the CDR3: TGTGCCAGCAGTCCGATGGGGGGCTACAATGAGCAGTTCTTC.